Below are 5 T cell receptor beta chains sequenced from a single sample in a study of metastatic and nonmetastatic thyroid tumors. MiXCR was used by TCRdb to re-call the PCR reads. The table has about 40,000 clones, around 10% seen once. Thyroid surgery had not been preceded by any treatment in any patient. The specimen sequenced was blood. All receptors come from a female donor with papillary thyroid cancer or a benign thyroid nodule (not recorded which). Some clones in this sample may be carry-over from other donors' samples.

At least ten counts were recorded for this clone. The sample contains more than one DNA sequence encoding this CDR3. The genes are TRBV6-2 or TRBV6-3 and TRBJ2-2; 8 bases match TRBD1. CDR3 length: 16 amino acids. The J segment lost 3 bases and the V segment lost 7 bases, leaving 10 bases of the junction unmatched. The germline gives CDR1 MNHEY, CDR2 SVGEGT. CDR3 nucleotide sequence: TGTGCCAGCATAACCCGACAGGGGCGGGACACCGGGGAGCTGTTTTTT. The encoded protein is CASITRQGRDTGELFF.

This clone was seen at least ten times. The chain couples TRBV10-1 to TRBJ2-6; maybe TRBD2 (5 bases). V dropped 4 bases and J dropped 2 bases, with 6 bases sitting between them. The germline V gene encodes CDR1 WNHNN and CDR2 SYGVQD (reference sequence). This CDR3 contains 14 residues. The CDR3 loop is CASSGTPGANVLTF. CDR3 nucleotides: TGCGCCAGCAGTGGGACTCCTGGGGCCAACGTCCTGACTTTC.

This chain connects TRBV9 to TRBJ2-1; no clear D gene. Germline V gene data show CDR1 as SGDLS and CDR2 as YYNGEE. This CDR3 spans 13 amino acids. Trimming left V 7 bases short and J 4 bases short, with 12 bases between. The CDR3 DNA reads as TGTGCCAGCTCCTGTATGGGGTACAATGAGCAGTTCTTC. Protein sequence: CASSCMGYNEQFF.

Worth noting for this clone: A read error may account for a junction end that differs from germline. The genes are TRBV24-1 and TRBJ2-1; 11 positions agree with TRBD2. CDR3 length: 17 residues. Looked up from germline, CDR1 is KGHDR and CDR2 is SFDVKD. The DNA of the CDR3 is TGTGCCACCAGTGACCGACGAGCTAGCGGGAGGAACAACGAGCAGTTCTTC. Its protein is CATSDRRASGRNNEQFF.

The genes are TRBV6-5 and TRBJ2-2; no definite D call. Germline V gene sequence: CDR1 MNHEY, CDR2 SVGAGI. V lost 2 bases, J lost 13 bases, and 17 bases lay in between. This CDR3 is 14 amino acids long. The CDR3 sequence: CASSYRLNTVGLFF. The CDR3 nucleotides read TGTGCCAGCAGTTACCGTCTCAACACCGTGGGGCTGTTTTTT.